These 22 T cell receptor beta chains came from one sample sequenced in a study of CXCR3-negative and CXCR3-positive naive CD8 T cells. UMI-labeled TRB cDNA libraries were prepared by 5' RACE. From the 5' RACE reads, TCRdb lists one entry per CDR3 protein and no DNA. In all, the sample yields fewer than 80,000 distinct CDR3 sequences. The sequencing sample was made of naive CXCR3- CD8+ T cells from blood. Specified subset: CD45RO-CCR7+CD27+CD95- naive CD8+ T cells lacking CXCR3 (TNR3-). The receptors shown here come from a human donor in good health. Some clones in this sample may be carry-over from other donors' samples.

The V and J genes are TRBV14 and TRBJ2-7. The germline gives CDR1 SGHDN, CDR2 FVKESK. CDR3 length: 13 residues. CDR3: CASSQGVFEEQYF.

This chain's CDR3 is CSVERRGQINYEQYF. The chain has TRBV29-1 and TRBJ2-7; the TCRdb call, TRBD1, lacks DNA for checking. Per germline, CDR1 SQVTM and CDR2 ANQGSEA. The CDR3 loop spans 15 amino acids.

The chain joins TRBV4-3 to TRBJ1-1; the D call of TRBD1 rests on TCRdb alone, since no DNA is present to check it. Germline loops: CDR1 LGHNA, CDR2 YSLEER. The CDR3 length is 15 residues. This chain's CDR3 is CASSHGQDGDTEAFF.

The chain recombines TRBV5-1 with TRBJ2-7; TCRdb's assignment of TRBD1 cannot be checked, as there is no DNA. Per germline, CDR1 SGHRS and CDR2 YFSETQ. The CDR3 length is 15 residues. CDR3 sequence reads: CASSLARGGPYEQYF.

This sequence joins TRBV15 and TRBJ2-3; the TCRdb call, TRBD1, lacks DNA for checking. The CDR3 totals 17 residues. Germline V gene sequence: CDR1 LNHNV, CDR2 YYDKDF (reference sequence). The CDR3 protein is CATSRDRTGAYTDTQYF.

V and J are TRBV29-1 and TRBJ2-2; absent DNA, TCRdb's TRBD1 call cannot be checked. CDR3 size: 15 residues. CDR1 and CDR2 from the germline V gene are SQVTM and ANQGSEA. The CDR3 loop reads CSAVSGRSNTGELFF.

The chain combines TRBV10-3 with TRBJ1-1. The CDR3 has 14 amino acids. From germline, CDR1 is ENHRY and CDR2 SYGVKD. The CDR3 here is CAISPDGMNTEAFF.

The chain combines TRBV12-3 or TRBV12-4 with TRBJ1-2; TCRdb's assignment of TRBD1 cannot be checked, as there is no DNA. The CDR3 extends over 15 amino acids. The CDR3 sequence is CASSLSEGADYGYTF.

The chain is built from TRBV4-3 and TRBJ2-6; the TRBD1 assignment by TCRdb is unverifiable without DNA. The CDR3 loop spans 16 amino acids. CDR1 is LGHNA, CDR2 YSLEER, per germline. The CDR3 reads CASSQSTGSGANVLTF.

The V call is TRBV29-1, the J call TRBJ2-1; TCRdb's D gene call, TRBD2, goes unchecked for lack of DNA. CDR1 SQVTM and CDR2 ANQGSEA come from the germline V gene. This CDR3 has 13 residues. This chain's CDR3 is CSVAGGLYNEQFF.

The chain employs TRBV10-3 and TRBJ2-3; TCRdb returns TRBD2, unconfirmable since there is no DNA. In germline, CDR1 is ENHRY, CDR2 SYGVKD. This CDR3 is built from 16 residues. CDR3 sequence: CAIRETSGGLLDTQYF.

This chain connects TRBV2 to TRBJ2-2; TCRdb gives TRBD2 as the D gene, but with no DNA this cannot be confirmed. In germline, CDR1 is SNHLY, CDR2 FYNNEI. This CDR3 comprises 15 residues. The CDR3 reads CASSLGTSNTGELFF.

The rearrangement joins TRBV9 to TRBJ2-5; TCRdb gives TRBD1 as the D gene, but with no DNA this cannot be confirmed. CDR1 and CDR2 (germline): SGDLS, YYNGEE. CDR3 length equals 14 residues. The CDR3: CASSVDRTQETPYF.

This rearrangement joins TRBV14 to TRBJ1-1; TCRdb reports TRBD1, a call that lacks DNA to check it against. The CDR3 is made up of 14 amino acids. Germline CDR1 is SGHDN and CDR2 is FVKESK. The CDR3 region is CASSHFVQGGETFF.

The chain has TRBV20-1 and TRBJ1-1; the D call from TCRdb, TRBD1, cannot be confirmed without DNA. This CDR3 region has 11 residues. CDR1 and CDR2 (germline): DFQATT, SNEGSKA (reference sequence). CDR3 residues: CSAPGVTEAFF.

This rearrangement joins TRBV12-3 or TRBV12-4 to TRBJ2-3. This CDR3 has 14 residues. The CDR3 protein is CASTTDGRTDTQYF.

The V call is TRBV2, the J call TRBJ2-5; the D gene TCRdb calls, TRBD1, cannot be checked with no DNA. Germline V gene sequence: CDR1 SNHLY, CDR2 FYNNEI. The CDR3 contains 14 residues. This chain's CDR3 is CASRATGSQETQYF.

CDR3 sequence reads: CASSIMPSASRNSPLHF. This chain uses TRBV28 with TRBJ1-6; the D call of TRBD1 rests on TCRdb alone, since no DNA is present to check it. There are 17 residues in the CDR3. The V gene's germline CDR1 is MDHEN and CDR2 SYDVKM.

CDR3: CSVAQGYGNQPQHF. The chain uses TRBV29-1 and TRBJ1-5; TCRdb's D call of TRBD1 is untestable without DNA. This CDR3 comprises 14 residues. CDR1 and CDR2 (germline): SQVTM, ANQGSEA.

The chain joins TRBV7-2 to TRBJ2-7; TCRdb's D gene call, TRBD1, goes unchecked for lack of DNA. CDR1 is SGHTA, CDR2 FQGNSA, per germline. This CDR3 contains 16 residues. The CDR3 reads CASSLGVRGSSYEQYF.

The genes are TRBV6-5 and TRBJ2-3; as DNA is missing, the TRBD1 call by TCRdb cannot be tested. From germline, CDR1 is MNHEY and CDR2 SVGAGI. The length of the CDR3 is 16 residues. The CDR3 sequence: CASSYSRGGSTDTQYF.

This clonotype shows up as medium-sized by frequency. The chain uses TRBV7-6 and TRBJ2-1; lacking DNA, the TRBD2 call made by TCRdb goes unchecked. In germline, CDR1 is SGHVS, CDR2 FNYEAQ. The CDR3 extends over 17 amino acids. The CDR3 loop is CASSSVLAGGPFDEQFF.